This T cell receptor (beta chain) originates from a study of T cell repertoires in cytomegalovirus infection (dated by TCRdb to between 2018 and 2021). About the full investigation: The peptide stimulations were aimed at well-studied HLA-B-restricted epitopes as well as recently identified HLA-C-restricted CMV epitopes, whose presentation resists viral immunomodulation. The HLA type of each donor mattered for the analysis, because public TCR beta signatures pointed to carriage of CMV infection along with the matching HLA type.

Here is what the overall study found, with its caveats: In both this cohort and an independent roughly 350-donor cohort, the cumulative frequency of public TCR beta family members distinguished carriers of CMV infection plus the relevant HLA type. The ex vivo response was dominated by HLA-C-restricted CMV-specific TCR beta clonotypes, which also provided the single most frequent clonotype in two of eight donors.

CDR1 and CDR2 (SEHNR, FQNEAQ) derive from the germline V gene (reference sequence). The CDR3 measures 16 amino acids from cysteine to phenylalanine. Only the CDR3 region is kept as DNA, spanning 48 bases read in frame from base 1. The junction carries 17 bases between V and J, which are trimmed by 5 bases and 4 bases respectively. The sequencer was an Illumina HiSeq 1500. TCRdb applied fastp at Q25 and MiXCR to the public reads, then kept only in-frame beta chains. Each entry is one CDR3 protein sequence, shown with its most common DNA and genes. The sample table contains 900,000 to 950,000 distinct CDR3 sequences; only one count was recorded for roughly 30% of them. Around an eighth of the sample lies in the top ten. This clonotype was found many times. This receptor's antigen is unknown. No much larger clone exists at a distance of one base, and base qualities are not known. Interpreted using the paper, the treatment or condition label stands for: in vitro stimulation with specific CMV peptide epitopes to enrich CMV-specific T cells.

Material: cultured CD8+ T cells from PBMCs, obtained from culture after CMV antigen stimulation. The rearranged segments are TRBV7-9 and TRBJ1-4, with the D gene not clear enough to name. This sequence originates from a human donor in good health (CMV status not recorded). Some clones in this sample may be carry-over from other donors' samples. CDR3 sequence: CASSLFPTEFNEKLFF. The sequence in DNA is TGTGCCAGCAGCCTGTTCCCTACAGAGTTTAATGAAAAACTGTTTTTT.